This TCR beta chain was profiled in a study of molecular identifiers for immune sequencing clone quantification. In the study overall: The replicate experiment used RNA from roughly 18,000 or 92,000 naive CD8 cells. This RNA was split into five aliquots, and four of them were sequenced.

This clonotype has a handful of counts. TCRdb ran MiXCR on the PCR reads and lists one entry per CDR3 protein. The data hold about 510,000 distinct CDR3 sequences, with about 21% observed a single time. Sequenced material: naive CD8+ T cells from blood, with Jurkat cell RNA spiked in. Documented subset: FACS-sorted CD8+CD4-CCR7+CD45RA+ naive T cells. This TCR was sampled from a human donor in good health. Some libraries in this study had Jurkat cell RNA spiked in.

The CDR3 DNA is TGTGCCAGCAGCACCCGGACAGGGGTTTCAGATACGCAGTATTTT. Its translation is CASSTRTGVSDTQYF. The genes are TRBV13 and TRBJ2-3; TRBD1 matches 9 bases. J gave up 4 bases and V 5 bases, and 7 bases lay outside the gene matches. CDR1 and CDR2 (germline): PRHDT, FYEKMQ (reference sequence). CDR3 size: 15 residues. Together with reference TRBV13 and TRBJ2-3, the CDR3 gives the full variable domain: AAGVIQSPRHLIKEKRETATLKCYPIPRHDTVYWYQQGPGQDPQFLISFYEKMQSDKGSIPDRFSAQQFSDYHSELNMSSLELGDSALYFCASSTRTGVSDTQYFGPGTRLTVL.